Following are 3 T cell receptor beta chains from one sample sequenced in a study of cytomegalovirus exposure and HLA in healthy donors. Profiled with immunoSEQ multiplex PCR; TCRdb holds only in-frame clones, not every one. This repertoire shows 150,000 to 200,000 clones, 85% found once; its top ten account for approximately 2%. Sequencing used PBMCs. Every receptor here comes from a man aged 25 to 40 in good health and CMV-seropositive.

The rearrangement uses TRBV2 and TRBJ1-1, with TRBD1 as a possible D gene (6 bases). The ends were cut back, 0 bases at V and 7 bases at J, with 12 bases in the middle. Per germline, CDR1 SNHLY and CDR2 FYNNEI. This CDR3 is 14 amino acids long. As DNA, the CDR3 is TGTGCCAGCAGTGAAGCGGACAACAGGGTTGAAGCTTTCTTT. This encodes CASSEADNRVEAFF.

The chain joins TRBV7-2 to TRBJ1-2, with D unresolved. Germline CDR1 and CDR2: SGHTA and FQGNSA. The CDR3 runs 12 residues. V was shortened by 2 bases and J by 7 bases, with 8 bases between the two germline ends. The CDR3 loop reads CASSLIRGGYTF. The CDR3 bases are TGTGCCAGCAGCTTAATTCGGGGTGGCTACACCTTC.

The rearrangement links TRBV6-1 to TRBJ1-3, with a tentative D call TRBD1 (5 bases). The germline gives CDR1 MNHNS, CDR2 SASEGT. Trimming pared 4 bases from V and 6 bases from J, leaving 13 bases between. The CDR3 totals 14 residues. The CDR3 is CASSGSGLLNTIYF. The CDR3 region has the DNA TGTGCCAGCAGTGGCTCGGGACTTTTAAACACCATATATTTT.